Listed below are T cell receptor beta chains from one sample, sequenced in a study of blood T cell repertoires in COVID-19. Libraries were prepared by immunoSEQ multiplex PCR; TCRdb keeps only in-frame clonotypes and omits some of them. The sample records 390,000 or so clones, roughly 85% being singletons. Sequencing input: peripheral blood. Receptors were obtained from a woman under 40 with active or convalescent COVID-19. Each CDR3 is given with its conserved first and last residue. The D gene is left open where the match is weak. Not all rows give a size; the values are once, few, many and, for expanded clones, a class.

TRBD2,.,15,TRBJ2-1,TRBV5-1,CASSPGGTGYNEQFF,TGCGCCAGCAGCCCGGGGGGGACGGGTTACAATGAGCAGTTCTTC
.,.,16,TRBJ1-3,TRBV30,CAWSVQRMSSGDTIYF,TGTGCCTGGAGTGTACAGCGGATGTCCAGTGGTGACACCATATATTTT
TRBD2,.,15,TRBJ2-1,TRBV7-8,CASSLAEGSGREQFF,TGTGCCAGCAGCTTAGCGGAGGGGAGCGGGAGGGAGCAGTTCTTC
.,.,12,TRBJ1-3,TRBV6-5,CAVRVIGNTIYF,TGTGCCGTCAGGGTCATTGGAAACACCATATATTTT
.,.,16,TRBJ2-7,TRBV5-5,CASTEALVPSTYEQYF,TGTGCCAGCACCGAGGCCCTCGTGCCCTCCACCTACGAGCAGTACTTC
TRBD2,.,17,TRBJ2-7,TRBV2,CASSEGTSGYNTYEQYF,TGTGCCAGCAGTGAGGGGACTAGCGGGTACAATACCTACGAGCAGTACTTC
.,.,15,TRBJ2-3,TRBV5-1,CASSLEGYPTDTQYF,TGCGCCAGCAGCTTGGAGGGGTATCCCACAGATACGCAGTATTTT
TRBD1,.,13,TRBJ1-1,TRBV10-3,CAIERDRNTEAFF,TGTGCCATCGAAAGGGACAGGAACACTGAAGCTTTCTTT
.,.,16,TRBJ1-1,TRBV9,CASRPMAGTMNTEAFF,TGTGCCAGCAGACCCATGGCGGGGACCATGAACACTGAAGCTTTCTTT
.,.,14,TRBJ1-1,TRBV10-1,CASSEVRADTEAFF,TGCGCCAGCAGTGAGGTCAGGGCGGACACTGAAGCTTTCTTT
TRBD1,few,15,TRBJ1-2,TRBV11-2,CASSRQGAGVYGYTF,TGTGCCAGCAGCCGACAGGGGGCGGGGGTTTATGGCTACACCTTC